This TCR beta chain was captured by sequencing in a study of blood T cells in healthy people across ages. The sample holds a few counts of this clonotype. Primed by a sample-barcoded 5' primer and a J-beta primer mix, a second PCR proceeded for about 7 to 11 cycles. TCRdb re-analysed the 5' RACE reads in MiXCR, keeping a single row per CDR3 protein. The data contain more than 1,000,000 distinct CDR3 sequences, almost 25% of them singletons. The CDR3 contains 17 residues. Germline V lookup: CDR1 MNHEY, CDR2 SMNVEV (reference sequence). V shed 3 bases and J shed 1 base, with 18 bases lying between them. This sample was also put to use in a study of T cells of mothers and their children.

V gene TRBV27 combines with J gene TRBJ1-1, with D maybe TRBD1 (5 bases). This receptor was obtained from a girl aged 2 to 9 in good health. The sample comprised blood. The CDR3 spells CASSFLPGRSQNTEAFF. The CDR3 nucleotides read TGTGCCAGCAGTTTCCTTCCGGGACGTTCACAGAACACTGAAGCTTTCTTT.